Each of the 30 T cell receptor beta chains below was sequenced from the same sample in a study of neurological immune-mediated disorders. Each CDR3 protein is one row after TCRdb ran MiXCR on the 5' RACE reads. The top ten hold under 20% of the sample, which has some 24,000 distinct CDR3 sequences, roughly 13% seen once. The sequencing sample was made of PBMCs. Source of these receptors: a woman in her thirties or forties with HTLV-1-associated myelopathy (HAM/TSP).

There are many counts of this clonotype. The rearrangement links TRBV9 to TRBJ2-1, with 16 nucleotides matching TRBD2. The V segment lost 4 bases and the J segment 6 bases; nucleotides outside the gene matches: 7. Looked up from germline, CDR1 is SGDLS and CDR2 is YYNGEE. There are 17 residues in the CDR3. CDR3 nucleotides: TGTGCCAGCAGCTCTACGGGACTAGCGGGGGGGATCAATGAGCAGTTCTTC. Residues: CASSSTGLAGGINEQFF.

The gene calls are TRBV5-1 and TRBJ2-3, with a tentative D call TRBD1 (6 bases). This CDR3 region has 15 residues. CDR1 is SGHRS and CDR2 is YFSETQ in the germline V gene. The V and J ends lost 7 bases and 0 bases respectively, with 15 bases between them. CDR3 sequence reads: CASGNRDSSTDTQYF. In DNA, the CDR3 is TGCGCCAGCGGGAACAGGGATTCTAGCACAGATACGCAGTATTTT.

This chain connects TRBV5-1 to TRBJ1-2, with TRBD1 matching 7 bases. Germline CDR1 reads SGHRS; CDR2 reads YFSETQ. The ends lost 2 bases at V and 8 bases at J; junction bases unmatched: 9. This CDR3 is 14 amino acids long. CDR3 coding DNA: TGCGCCAGCAGCTTTGAGGGGACAGTGCAAGGCTACACCTTC. Translated, it gives CASSFEGTVQGYTF.

By share of the sample, this clonotype is large (0.1 to 1%). This chain connects TRBV20-1 to TRBJ2-5; 7 bases are a match to TRBD2. Germline-derived CDR1 and CDR2 are DFQATT and SNEGSKA (reference sequence). This CDR3 comprises 14 residues. The trim removed 2 bases at V and 1 base at J, leaving 4 bases unmatched. CDR3 DNA: TGCAGTGCTAGACCCCTAGCGGCCCAAGAGACCCAGTACTTC. Amino acids: CSARPLAAQETQYF.

In regard to this clonotype: Compared with germline, one end of the junction differs, possibly owing to a read error. This chain uses TRBV18 with TRBJ2-1, with 8 nucleotides matching TRBD1. CDR1 KGHSH and CDR2 LQKENI come from the germline V gene. The CDR3 spans 15 residues. The CDR3 spells CASSPPGTGLHNEQF. CDR3 coding DNA: TGTGCCAGCTCACCACCGGGGACAGGACTACACAATGAGCAGTTC.

By sample share, this clonotype is medium-sized (0.01 to 0.1%). The chain links TRBV20-1 to TRBJ2-6; 8 bases are shared with TRBD2. V gave up 0 bases and J gave up 4 bases; unmatched junction bases: 14. Germline assignment: CDR1 DFQATT and CDR2 SNEGSKA (reference sequence). CDR3 size: 19 residues. DNA of the CDR3: TGCAGTGCTAGAGATCATGTTAGCGGGGCAAAGGGCGGGGCCAACGTCCTGACTTTC. Amino acids: CSARDHVSGAKGGANVLTF.

Ten or more counts support this clonotype. The J gene is TRBJ1-1, the V gene TRBV10-1; D may be TRBD1 (5 bases). The V end was cut by 3 bases, the J end by 3 bases, with 8 bases between. The CDR3 contains 13 residues. Per the germline V gene, CDR1 is WNHNN and CDR2 is SYGVQD (reference sequence). The CDR3 DNA sequence: TGCGCCAGCAGTGAACCGGGGGACACTGAAGCTTTCTTT. This encodes CASSEPGDTEAFF.

In this sample, this clonotype turned up many times. V and J are TRBV7-2 and TRBJ1-2, with D tentatively TRBD1 (6 bases). CDR3 length: 18 residues. Germline V gene lookup returns CDR1 SGHTA and CDR2 FQGNSA. V was trimmed by 1 base and J by 1 base, leaving 19 bases between them. The CDR3 sequence: CASSLVAGQKSVNYGYTF. CDR3 sequence (DNA): TGTGCCAGCAGCTTAGTCGCCGGACAGAAGAGTGTTAACTATGGCTACACCTTC.

This clonotype was counted between two and nine times. The chain has TRBV2 and TRBJ2-1; TRBD2 is a possible D gene (5 bases). Trimming removed 3 bases at V and 8 bases at J, with 17 bases between. Germline-derived CDR1 and CDR2 are SNHLY and FYNNEI. The CDR3 has 15 amino acids. The DNA for the CDR3 is TGTGCCAGCAGTGATTCCACAGCCTTCGGGGATGAGCAGTTCTTC. Translated: CASSDSTAFGDEQFF.

This clonotype was detected ten times or more. The rearrangement links TRBV7-2 to TRBJ1-2, with a tentative D call TRBD1 (5 bases). The germline V and J ends were trimmed by 3 bases and 4 bases, with 9 bases remaining between them. Germline loops: CDR1 SGHTA, CDR2 FQGNSA. The CDR3 loop spans 13 amino acids. The chain's CDR3 is CASSLGGGYGYTF. The CDR3 bases are TGTGCCAGCAGCTTGGGGGGTGGCTATGGCTACACCTTC.

In its sample, this clonotype was seen many times. V gene TRBV18 combines with J gene TRBJ2-3; 7 positions agree with TRBD1. Germline CDR1 KGHSH, CDR2 LQKENI. Germline trimming cut 8 bases from V and 2 bases from J; bases unmatched to any gene: 10. This CDR3 has 15 residues. CDR3 DNA: TGTGCCAGCCTGAACTCCGGGACAGACACAGATACGCAGTATTTT. Its protein product is CASLNSGTDTDTQYF.

This clonotype was seen repeatedly, ten times or more. The chain combines TRBV28 with TRBJ2-1; TRBD2 agrees at 10 bases. CDR1 and CDR2 from the germline V gene are MDHEN and SYDVKM. This CDR3 contains 16 residues. V lost 3 bases to trimming and J lost 5 bases; unmatched junction nucleotides: 7. DNA of the CDR3: TGTGCCAGCAGTTTGTTAAGGACTAGCGGAAACAATGAGCAGTTCTTC. Its translation: CASSLLRTSGNNEQFF.

At least ten counts were recorded for this clonotype. The rearrangement joins TRBV5-1 to TRBJ1-4, with TRBD1 matching 7 bases. CDR3 size: 13 residues. The germline gives CDR1 SGHRS, CDR2 YFSETQ. The J segment lost 8 bases and the V segment lost 2 bases, leaving 3 bases of the junction unmatched. The CDR3 region is CASSFGTAEKLFF. In nucleotides, the CDR3 is TGCGCCAGCAGCTTCGGGACAGCGGAAAAACTGTTTTTT.

The rearrangement joins TRBV5-6 to TRBJ2-7; 9 bases are shared with TRBD1. The CDR3 runs to 15 residues. Per the germline V gene, CDR1 is SGHDT and CDR2 is YYEEEE. This chain's CDR3 is CASSPSTGGGYGQYV. The CDR3 DNA is TGTGCCAGCAGCCCCTCGACAGGGGGTGGCTACGGGCAGTACGTC.

This clonotype was detected many times. The genes are TRBV27 and TRBJ2-7; a weak D match, TRBD2 (8 bases). The CDR3 totals 15 residues. V lost 4 bases and J lost 1, with 14 bases in between. Germline loops: CDR1 MNHEY, CDR2 SMNVEV (reference sequence). The CDR3 DNA follows: TGTGCCAGCAGTTCGGGGGGGGACAGTTCCTACGAGCAGTACTTC. Protein sequence: CASSSGGDSSYEQYF.

Notes on this clonotype: At one end the junction does not follow the germline gene, possibly because of a read error. The CDR3 region is CTSSLERASGANVLTF. The CDR3 DNA reads TGCACCAGCAGCTTGGAACGGGCCTCTGGGGCCAACGTCCTGACTTTC. This chain links TRBV5-1 with TRBJ2-6; D is undetermined. Germline V gives CDR1 SGHRS, CDR2 YFSETQ. There are 16 residues in the CDR3. The whole variable domain, filled in from reference TRBV5-1 and TRBJ2-6, reads KAGVTQTPRYLIKTRGQQVTLSCSPISGHRSVSWYQQTPGQGLQFLFEYFSETQRNKGNFPGRFSGRQFSNSRSEMNVSTLELGDSALYLCTSSLERASGANVLTFGAGSRLTVL.

This clonotype was counted at least ten times. The chain links TRBV5-1 to TRBJ2-1, with TRBD1 matching 9 bases. Germline V gene lookup returns CDR1 SGHRS and CDR2 YFSETQ. V gave up 2 bases and J gave up 6 bases; unmatched junction bases: 9. The CDR3 is 16 residues long. The CDR3, as DNA: TGCGCCAGCAGCTTCGAGAGGGGACAGGGAATCAATGAGCAGTTCTTC. As protein: CASSFERGQGINEQFF.

This clonotype was observed many times. V is TRBV20-1 and J is TRBJ2-5, with no clear D. The germline CDR1 and CDR2 sequences are DFQATT and SNEGSKA (reference sequence). This CDR3 spans 13 amino acids. V lost 1 base, J lost 3 bases, and 9 bases lay in between. CDR3 sequence: CSARAPTEETQYF. As DNA, the CDR3 is TGCAGTGCTAGAGCCCCCACAGAAGAGACCCAGTACTTC.

This clonotype has at least ten counts. The chain combines TRBV20-1 with TRBJ1-5; possible D gene TRBD1, 5 bases. Trimming shortened V by 6 bases and J by 0 bases, and 9 bases separated the two germline ends. There are 13 residues in the CDR3. Germline V lookup: CDR1 DFQATT, CDR2 SNEGSKA (reference sequence). The CDR3 sequence: CSAGRSSNQPQHF. The CDR3 DNA reads TGCAGTGCGGGACGGTCTAGCAATCAGCCCCAGCATTTT.

This clonotype was detected ten times or more. This chain uses TRBV9 with TRBJ1-1; no definite D call. The CDR3 consists of 13 residues. Germline CDR1 reads SGDLS; CDR2 reads YYNGEE. Trimming removed 0 bases from V and 1 base from J, with 4 bases in between. The CDR3 loop is CASSVEENTEAFF. Written as DNA, the CDR3 is TGTGCCAGCAGCGTAGAAGAGAACACTGAAGCTTTCTTT.

This clonotype was recorded many times. CDR3 sequence: CASSRELDGYTF. For the CDR3, the DNA is TGCGCCAGCAGCAGGGAGCTGGATGGCTACACCTTC. The rearrangement uses TRBV5-1 and TRBJ1-2; D not certain. V was cut by 4 bases and J by 6 bases, with 10 bases left in between. This CDR3 region has 12 residues. Germline lookup yields CDR1 SGHRS and CDR2 YFSETQ.

This clonotype was seen many times. The CDR3 bases are TGCAGTGCTAACAGGGAGTCGAACACTGAAGCTTTCTTT. It yields the protein CSANRESNTEAFF. The chain combines TRBV20-1 with TRBJ1-1; D may be TRBD1 (6 bases). Per germline, CDR1 DFQATT and CDR2 SNEGSKA (reference sequence). Trimming took off 4 bases at V and 1 base at J, with 10 bases between the two ends. This CDR3 is built from 13 residues.

The rearrangement uses TRBV5-1 and TRBJ2-3; the D gene is possibly TRBD2 (6 bases). Trimming cost V 4 bases and J 4 bases, with 13 bases left between them. This CDR3 comprises 14 residues. Germline CDR1 is SGHRS and CDR2 is YFSETQ. The CDR3 region is CASSIATRADTQYF. The CDR3 coding sequence is TGCGCCAGCAGCATAGCGACTAGAGCAGATACGCAGTATTTT.

This clonotype appeared many times. This chain joins TRBV5-5 and TRBJ2-7, with 10 positions matching TRBD2. The germline CDR1 and CDR2 sequences are SGHKS and YYEKEE (reference sequence). V lost 1 base to trimming and J lost 3 bases; unmatched junction nucleotides: 4. This CDR3 region has 15 residues. CDR3 DNA: TGTGCCAGCAGCTTGACTAGCGGGGCGGTCTACGAGCAGTACGTC. It specifies CASSLTSGAVYEQYV.

This clonotype was seen repeatedly, ten times or more. This chain's CDR3 is CASSLDTGLSGETQYF. The CDR3 DNA reads TGTGCCAGCAGCTTAGATACGGGACTCTCGGGGGAGACCCAGTACTTC. V gene TRBV11-2 combines with J gene TRBJ2-5, with a weak D call TRBD2 (6 bases). The germline V and J ends were trimmed by 0 bases and 5 bases, with 16 bases remaining between them. The CDR3 is 16 amino acids. The germline gives CDR1 SGHAT, CDR2 FQNNGV.

This clonotype occurred a few times. V gene TRBV2 combines with J gene TRBJ2-6; the match to TRBD1 covers 9 bases. The germline V gene has CDR1 SNHLY and CDR2 FYNNEI. CDR3 length: 18 residues. J was trimmed by 1 base and V by 6 bases; bases with no gene match: 10. The CDR3 loop is CASRVPGTGSSGANVLTF. Written as DNA, the CDR3 is TGTGCCAGCAGGGTACCGGGGACAGGGTCTTCTGGGGCCAACGTCCTGACTTTC.

In its sample, this clonotype was seen many times. The gene calls are TRBV12-3 or TRBV12-4 and TRBJ1-5; possible D gene TRBD1, 5 bases. V dropped 5 bases and J dropped 2 bases, with 7 bases sitting between them. This CDR3 region has 13 residues. The CDR3 coding sequence is TGTGCCAGCAGTCAGGGTGGCAATCAGCCCCAGCATTTT. Translation gives CASSQGGNQPQHF.

DNA of the CDR3: TGCGCCAGCAGCTTGGAGGGGGGTTACAATGAGCAGTTCTTC. This sequence encodes CASSLEGGYNEQFF. The genes are TRBV5-1 and TRBJ2-1; D possibly uses TRBD1 or TRBD2 (6 bases each). V was shortened by 0 bases and J by 4 bases, with 8 bases between the two germline ends. This CDR3 spans 14 amino acids. CDR1 and CDR2 from the germline V gene are SGHRS and YFSETQ.

This clonotype was counted ten times or more. The V and J genes are TRBV29-1 and TRBJ2-2; TRBD1 agrees at 10 bases. V was clipped by 8 bases and J by 6 bases; unmatched bases: 6. The germline gives CDR1 SQVTM, CDR2 ANQGSEA. The CDR3 is 13 residues long. The chain's CDR3 is CSFGQGGAGELFF. The CDR3 region has the DNA TGCAGCTTTGGACAGGGGGGCGCCGGGGAGCTGTTTTTT.

This chain joins TRBV12-3 or TRBV12-4 and TRBJ1-6, with 8 positions matching TRBD1. This CDR3 region has 15 residues. Trimming took 3 bases from V and 10 from J; bases not matched to a gene: 8. The CDR3 region is CASSFRTGRMSPLHF. The CDR3 nucleotides are TGTGCCAGCAGTTTTCGGACAGGGCGGATGTCACCCCTCCACTTT.